The clone carrying this TCR beta chain appeared a single time. Each subset's genomic DNA was split evenly across several immunoSEQ plates. Data came from immunoSEQ multiplex PCR; TCRdb stores just in-frame clones and leaves some out. The repertoire includes about 2.1 million clones, approximately 92% of them detected once, and about 1.7% sits in the top ten. CD45RO-negative, CCR7-positively selected cells formed the naive CD8 fraction, excluding terminally differentiated effector memory CD45RA+ cells. CDR1 MNHEY and CDR2 SMNVEV come from the germline V gene (reference sequence). The length of the CDR3 is 14 residues. The V end was cut by 5 bases, the J end by 4 bases, with 12 bases between. This sample was taken from a study of shared clonotypes between healthy human individuals.

Sequences were obtained from naive CD8+ T cells from PBMCs. This receptor was identified in a man between 18 and 35 years old in good health. Some clones in this sample may be carry-over from other donors' samples. The chain recombines TRBV27 with TRBJ1-5; D is ambiguous. CDR3 residues: CASSQRLENQPQHF. In DNA form, the CDR3 reads TGTGCCAGCAGTCAAAGGTTGGAGAATCAGCCCCAGCATTTT.